The 9 T cell receptor beta chains below all came from one sample that was sequenced in a study of a mutant IDH1 vaccine in newly diagnosed glioma. No antigen has been identified for these receptors. Some clones are missing from TCRdb's copy, which holds only in-frame ones; the method was immunoSEQ multiplex PCR. This table holds tens of thousands of clones, roughly four fifths found once. This sample's time point: week 47, end of study. Every single dose of the vaccine, 300 ug of mutant IDH1 20-mer peptide, came with topical imiquimod. This material consisted of PBMCs, taken from a glioma patient whose treatment included an IDH1 peptide vaccine. These receptor sequences come from a young man with glioma.

V is TRBV28 and J is TRBJ2-1; maybe TRBD1 (7 bases). From germline, CDR1 is MDHEN and CDR2 SYDVKM. This CDR3 comprises 15 residues. V lost 3 bases, J lost 5 bases, and 14 bases lay in between. The CDR3 DNA is TGTGCCAGCAGTTTCCCCAGGGGGGCCAACAATGAGCAGTTCTTC. Translation: CASSFPRGANNEQFF.

This clone was picked up a small number of times. The J gene is TRBJ1-5, the V gene TRBV6-1; D is uncertain. The CDR3 is made up of 14 amino acids. Germline CDR1 is MNHNS and CDR2 is SASEGT. V was pared by 4 bases and J by 3 bases, with 10 bases between. The CDR3 loop is CASSVDTFNQPQHF. The CDR3 DNA follows: TGTGCCAGCAGTGTAGACACGTTCAATCAGCCCCAGCATTTT.

V is TRBV18 and J is TRBJ2-2; the D gene is possibly TRBD1 (6 bases). This CDR3 has 14 amino acids. CDR1 KGHSH and CDR2 LQKENI come from the germline V gene. The V end lost 0 bases, the J end lost 4 bases, and 6 bases lay between the germline ends. The CDR3 is CASSPPRGTGELFF. The DNA of the CDR3 is TGTGCCAGCTCACCACCCAGGGGCACCGGGGAGCTGTTTTTT.

This clone came up a few times. Other DNA sequences within the sample encode an identical CDR3. The chain carries TRBV10-1 and TRBJ1-1; D gene ambiguous. CDR3 length: 12 residues. Germline V gives CDR1 WNHNN, CDR2 SYGVQD (reference sequence). V lost 8 bases and J 1 base, leaving 8 bases between the germline ends. Here the CDR3 DNA reads TGCGCCAGCTCCGAGGGGAACACTGAAGCTTTCTTT. Its protein product is CASSEGNTEAFF.

The chain links TRBV7-8 to TRBJ2-2; D gene uncertain. CDR3 length equals 15 residues. Trimming stripped 5 bases from V and 6 bases from J, with 16 bases between. CDR1 SGHVS and CDR2 FQNEAQ come from the germline V gene. CDR3 DNA: TGTGCCAGCAGCCCCCTCCGGACCCAGGCCGGGGAGCTGTTTTTT. It translates to CASSPLRTQAGELFF.

V usage is TRBV6-6 and J usage is TRBJ1-5; 9 positions agree with TRBD1. Trimming cost V 2 bases and J 4 bases; bases outside gene matches: 6. This CDR3 has 16 residues. Germline V gene sequence: CDR1 MNHNY, CDR2 SVGAGI (reference sequence). The CDR3 sequence is CASSYPDRGRNQPQHF. CDR3 bases: TGTGCCAGCAGTTACCCAGACAGGGGGAGGAATCAGCCCCAGCATTTT.

The V gene is TRBV2, the J gene TRBJ2-7, with 7 bases matching TRBD1. J was trimmed by 3 bases and V by 6 bases; bases with no gene match: 14. The CDR3 contains 16 residues. CDR1 is SNHLY, CDR2 FYNNEI, per germline. CDR3: CASREPRQGLRYEQYF. The DNA of the CDR3 is TGTGCCAGCAGAGAACCCCGACAGGGTCTTCGCTACGAGCAGTACTTC.

This CDR3 reads CASSLWTGDASTNEKLFF. The CDR3 DNA reads as TGTGCCAGCTCACTTTGGACAGGGGACGCCTCAACTAATGAAAAACTGTTTTTT. The chain combines TRBV18 with TRBJ1-4; TRBD1 matches at 9 bases. The CDR3 consists of 18 residues. Per germline, CDR1 KGHSH and CDR2 LQKENI. The V gene end was trimmed by 4 bases and the J gene end by 0 bases; junction bases not matched to a gene: 9.

V usage is TRBV5-4 and J usage is TRBJ2-7; possibly TRBD2 for D (6 bases). This CDR3 has 15 residues. Trimming removed 2 bases from V and 4 bases from J, with 16 bases in between. Germline CDR1 is SGHNT and CDR2 is YYREEE (reference sequence). CDR3 in DNA: TGTGCCAGCAGCTTCGCTGCAGGGACTGTGTACGAGCAGTACTTC. Encoded protein: CASSFAAGTVYEQYF.